This T cell receptor (beta chain) was recovered during a study of blood T cell repertoires in COVID-19. Study in general: T cells, B-cell-depleted T cells, or PBMCs supplied cDNA or gDNA.

As processed by the authors: Reference gene primer amplification in the assay estimated nucleated cell counts. Sequencing used immunoSEQ multiplex PCR; TCRdb keeps in-frame clones, though not all of them. That table furnishes V, J and clone size, whereas the DNA furnished D and trimming. Among 220,000 or so clones listed, around 86% were seen once. CDR1 and CDR2 (germline): ENHRY, SYGVKD. The CDR3 runs to 11 residues. Trimming pared 2 bases from V and 7 bases from J, leaving 3 bases between. Patients at the Seattle site were enrolled during active infection and followed longitudinally. The sequence was collected from a woman aged 50 to 65 with COVID-19, enrolled during active disease. The material sequenced was peripheral blood. The chain is built from TRBV10-3 and TRBJ2-1, with D uncertain. This CDR3 is CAISELNEQFF. In DNA, the CDR3 is TGTGCCATCAGTGAGCTGAATGAGCAGTTCTTC.